This TCR beta chain was observed in a study of T cells in Graves' hyperthyroidism and ophthalmopathy. Study overall: Peripheral blood collection took place at initial diagnosis, before any treatment.

Disease lasting under 3 months, a NOSPECS grade of at least 4, and a Clinical Activity Score of at least 3 were features of the ophthalmopathy patients. Study findings and constraints: A model of 13 V-J pairs discriminated ophthalmopathy from stable hyperthyroidism.

This clonotype was found many times. As yet, its antigen is unknown. From RNA transcripts, TCR beta CDR3 regions were amplified. HTBI primers were employed in a first-round RT-PCR of the TCR CDR3. TCRdb called the multiplex PCR reads again in MiXCR, with one record for every CDR3 protein. The table records approximately 600,000 distinct CDR3 sequences, about 15% of them present only once. The CDR3 has 13 amino acids. Looked up from germline, CDR1 is MRHNA and CDR2 is SNTAGT. Between the trimmed V and J ends, which lost 0 bases and 9 bases, there was a span of 11 bases. The TCR comes from a woman between 40 and 55 years old with Graves' ophthalmopathy. Source material: blood. The chain carries TRBV6-4 and TRBJ1-2; D is uncertain. CDR3 protein: CASSDSESGSYTF. CDR3 DNA sequence: TGTGCCAGCAGTGACTCTGAAAGTGGGAGCTACACCTTC.